Listed here is a single T cell receptor (beta chain). Its matching antigen is unknown. The data stem from a study of Ad26.COV2.S vaccination and SARS-CoV-2 variants. Notes on the study in general: Marked by substantial breadth, spike-specific CD8+ and CD4+ T cell responses were reportedly seen after vaccination. Placebo recipients and vaccine recipients were similar in non-spike TCR breadth. The TCR breadth and depth analyses may have understated or missed part of the total T cell responses.

The table came from immunoSEQ multiplex PCR; TCRdb's copy has only in-frame clones and leaves some out. The sample includes about 180,000 clones, approximately 88% of them seen just once. The CDR3 spans 13 residues. The sequence was collected from a human donor who had recovered from COVID-19. The sample was peripheral blood, taken after recovery from COVID-19. This chain connects TRBV12-2 to TRBJ2-1. TRBV12-2 is labeled a pseudogene. CDR3 bases: TGTGCAAGTCGCTCTAGGGGGGAGGATGAGCAGTTCTTC. This encodes CASRSRGEDEQFF.